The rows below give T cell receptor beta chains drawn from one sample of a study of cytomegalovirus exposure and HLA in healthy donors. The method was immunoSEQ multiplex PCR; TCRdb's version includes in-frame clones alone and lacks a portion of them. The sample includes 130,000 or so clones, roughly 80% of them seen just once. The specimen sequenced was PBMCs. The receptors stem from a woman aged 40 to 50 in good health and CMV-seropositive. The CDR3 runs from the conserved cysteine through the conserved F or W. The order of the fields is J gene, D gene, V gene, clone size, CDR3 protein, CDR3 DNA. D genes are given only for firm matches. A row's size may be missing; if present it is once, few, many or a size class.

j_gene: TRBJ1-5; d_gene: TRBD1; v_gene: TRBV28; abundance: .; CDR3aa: CASSFWEGTVNQPQHF; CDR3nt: TGTGCCAGCAGTTTTTGGGAAGGGACAGTCAATCAGCCCCAGCATTTT
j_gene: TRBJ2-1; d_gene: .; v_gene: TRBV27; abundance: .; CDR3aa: CASSLGLGYNEQFF; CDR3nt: TGTGCCAGCAGTTTAGGACTGGGGTACAATGAGCAGTTCTTC
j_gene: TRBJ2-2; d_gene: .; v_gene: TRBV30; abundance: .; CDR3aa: CAWSVGRENTGELFF; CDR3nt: TGTGCCTGGAGTGTAGGCAGGGAGAACACCGGGGAGCTGTTTTTT
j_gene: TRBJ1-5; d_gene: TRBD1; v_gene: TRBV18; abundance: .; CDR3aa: CASSPDRGQGGQPQHF; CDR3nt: TGTGCCAGCTCACCAGATCGGGGACAGGGAGGTCAGCCCCAGCATTTT
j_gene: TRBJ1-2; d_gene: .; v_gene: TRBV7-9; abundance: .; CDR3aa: CSSEHGYTF; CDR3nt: TGTTCCAGCGAGCATGGCTACACCTTC
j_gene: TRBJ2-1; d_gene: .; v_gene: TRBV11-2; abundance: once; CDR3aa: CASGLDSYNEQFF; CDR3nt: TGTGCCAGCGGCTTAGATTCGTACAATGAGCAGTTCTTC
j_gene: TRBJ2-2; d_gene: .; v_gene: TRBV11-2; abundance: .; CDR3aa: CASSLRATGGELFF; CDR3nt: TGTGCCAGCAGCTTAAGGGCCACAGGCGGGGAGCTGTTTTTT
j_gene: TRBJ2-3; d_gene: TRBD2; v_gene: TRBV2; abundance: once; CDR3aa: CASTETSVLPRDTQYF; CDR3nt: TGTGCCAGCACAGAGACTAGCGTGCTCCCTCGGGATACGCAGTATTTT
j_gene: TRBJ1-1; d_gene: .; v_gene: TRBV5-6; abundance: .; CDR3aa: CASSFVDRWNTEAFF; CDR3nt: TGTGCCAGCAGCTTCGTGGACAGATGGAACACTGAAGCTTTCTTT
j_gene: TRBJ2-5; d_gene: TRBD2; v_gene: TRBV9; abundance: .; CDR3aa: CASSVGTSGATSQETQYF; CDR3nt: TGTGCCAGCAGCGTAGGGACTAGCGGGGCTACCAGTCAAGAGACCCAGTACTTC
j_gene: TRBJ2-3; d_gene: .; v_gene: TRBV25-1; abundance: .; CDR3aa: CASSQGAGYTDTQYF; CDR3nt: TGTGCCAGCAGCCAAGGGGCAGGGTACACAGATACGCAGTATTTT
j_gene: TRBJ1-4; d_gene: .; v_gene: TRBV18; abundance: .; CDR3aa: CASSPMGHTTNEKLFF; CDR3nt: TGTGCCAGCTCACCCATGGGACACACAACTAATGAAAAACTGTTTTTT
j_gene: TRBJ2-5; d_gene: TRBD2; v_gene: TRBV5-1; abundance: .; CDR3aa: CASSLEGLGQETQYF; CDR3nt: TGCGCCAGCAGCTTGGAAGGACTAGGACAAGAGACCCAGTACTTC
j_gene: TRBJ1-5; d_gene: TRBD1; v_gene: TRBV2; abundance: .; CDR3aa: CASSEGGGQVAYQPQHF; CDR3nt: TGTGCCAGCAGTGAAGGGGGGGGACAGGTTGCCTATCAGCCCCAGCATTTT
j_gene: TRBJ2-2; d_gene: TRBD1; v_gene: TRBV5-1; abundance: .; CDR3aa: CASSLGQGAGELFF; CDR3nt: TGCGCCAGCAGCTTGGGACAGGGGGCCGGGGAGCTGTTTTTT
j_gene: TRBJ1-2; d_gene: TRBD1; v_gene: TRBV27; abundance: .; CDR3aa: CASRDPGQGSYGYTF; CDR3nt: TGTGCCAGCAGGGACCCAGGACAGGGGAGTTATGGCTACACCTTC
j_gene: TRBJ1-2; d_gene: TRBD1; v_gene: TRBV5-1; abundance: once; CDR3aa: CASSLDVGQGKDGYTF; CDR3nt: TGCGCCAGCAGCTTGGACGTCGGACAGGGAAAGGATGGCTACACCTTC
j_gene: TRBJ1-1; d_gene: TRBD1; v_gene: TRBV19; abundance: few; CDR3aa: CASSIGTGVVNTEAFF; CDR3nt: TGTGCCAGTAGTATCGGGACAGGGGTCGTGAACACTGAAGCTTTCTTT
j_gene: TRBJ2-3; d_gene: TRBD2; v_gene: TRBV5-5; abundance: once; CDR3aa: CASSRTSGGAGDTQYF; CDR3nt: TGTGCCAGCAGCCGGACTAGCGGGGGGGCCGGAGATACGCAGTATTTT
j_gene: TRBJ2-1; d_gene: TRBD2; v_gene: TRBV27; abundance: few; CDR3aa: CASSLSVGSGRAWSYNEQFF; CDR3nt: TGTGCCAGCAGTTTATCGGTGGGTAGCGGGAGGGCTTGGTCCTACAATGAGCAGTTCTTC
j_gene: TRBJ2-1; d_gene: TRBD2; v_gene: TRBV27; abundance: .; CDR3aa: CASSEGLAPYNEQFF; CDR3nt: TGTGCCAGCAGTGAGGGACTAGCGCCTTACAATGAGCAGTTCTTC
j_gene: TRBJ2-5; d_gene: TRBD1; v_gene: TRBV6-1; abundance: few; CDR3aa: CASSGQGAPTETQYF; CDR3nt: TGTGCCAGCAGTGGACAGGGGGCGCCCACAGAGACCCAGTACTTC
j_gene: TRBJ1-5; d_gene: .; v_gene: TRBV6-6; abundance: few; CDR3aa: CASSYEQGNQPQHF; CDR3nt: TGTGCCAGCAGTTACGAGCAGGGCAATCAGCCCCAGCATTTT
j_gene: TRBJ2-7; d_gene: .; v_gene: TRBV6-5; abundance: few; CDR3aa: CASSSTSSEQYF; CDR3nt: TGTGCCAGCAGCTCAACCTCGAGCGAGCAGTACTTC
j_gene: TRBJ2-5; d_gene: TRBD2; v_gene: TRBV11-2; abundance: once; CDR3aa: CASSAPRTSGKETQYF; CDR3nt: TGTGCCAGCAGCGCTCCCCGGACTAGCGGGAAAGAGACCCAGTACTTC
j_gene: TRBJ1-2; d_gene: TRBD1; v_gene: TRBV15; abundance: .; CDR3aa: CATSNLFEGQGRGYTF; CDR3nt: TGTGCCACCAGCAATCTTTTCGAGGGACAGGGTAGGGGCTACACCTTC
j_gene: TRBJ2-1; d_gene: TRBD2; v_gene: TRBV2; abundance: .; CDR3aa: CASSVSSGAARGEQFF; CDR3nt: TGTGCCAGCAGTGTTTCTAGCGGGGCAGCAAGGGGTGAGCAGTTCTTC
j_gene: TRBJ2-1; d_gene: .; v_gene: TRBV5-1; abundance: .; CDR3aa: CASSLPGTDYNEQFF; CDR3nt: TGCGCCAGCAGCCTACCCGGGACTGATTACAATGAGCAGTTCTTC